This is a list of T cell receptor beta chains from one sample in a study of blood T cell repertoires in COVID-19. Data came from immunoSEQ multiplex PCR; TCRdb stores just in-frame clones and leaves some out. The sample yields about 130,000 clones, roughly 84% seen once. The sample was peripheral blood. These receptors were taken from a man between 60 and 75 years old with acute or convalescent COVID-19. CDR3s include the opening cysteine and the closing phenylalanine or tryptophan. Each record gives: J gene, V gene, CDR3 protein.

j_call: TRBJ2-7; v_call: TRBV19; cdr3_aa: CASSTGTSGIYEQYF
j_call: TRBJ1-4; v_call: TRBV6-1; cdr3_aa: CASSDVLKSEKLFF
j_call: TRBJ1-2; v_call: TRBV7-9; cdr3_aa: CASSYNSGYGYTF
j_call: TRBJ1-3; v_call: TRBV19; cdr3_aa: CASSIGLGIGSGNTIYF
j_call: TRBJ2-5; v_call: TRBV5-1; cdr3_aa: CASSLAGGETQYF
j_call: TRBJ2-5; v_call: TRBV2; cdr3_aa: CASSLGHKETQYF
j_call: TRBJ2-2; v_call: TRBV5-1; cdr3_aa: CASRIAGVGTGELFF
j_call: TRBJ1-2; v_call: TRBV12-3/TRBV12-4; cdr3_aa: CASSFAGNYGYTF
j_call: TRBJ2-7; v_call: TRBV6-5; cdr3_aa: CASSYPTSYEQYF
j_call: TRBJ1-1; v_call: TRBV28; cdr3_aa: CASMGQGLGRTEAFF
j_call: TRBJ1-5; v_call: TRBV5-6; cdr3_aa: CASSLGAGGAGQPQHF
j_call: TRBJ1-1; v_call: TRBV20-1; cdr3_aa: CSANILTEAFF
j_call: TRBJ1-4; v_call: TRBV6-5; cdr3_aa: CASSPRTGRDEKLFF
j_call: TRBJ1-1; v_call: TRBV30; cdr3_aa: CAWSVQGNSEAFF
j_call: TRBJ2-3; v_call: TRBV9; cdr3_aa: CASSAGLAGVGHTQYF
j_call: TRBJ2-5; v_call: TRBV1; cdr3_aa: CTSSPKPQETQYF
j_call: TRBJ2-7; v_call: TRBV27; cdr3_aa: CASSAPWSGRQYF
j_call: TRBJ2-7; v_call: TRBV7-8; cdr3_aa: CASRYTGEGEQYF
j_call: TRBJ2-5; v_call: TRBV14; cdr3_aa: CASSLLAGGLQETQYF
j_call: TRBJ2-3; v_call: TRBV10-3; cdr3_aa: CAISESADTQYF
j_call: TRBJ2-3; v_call: TRBV5-1; cdr3_aa: CASSLVQLTDTQYF
j_call: TRBJ1-2; v_call: TRBV2; cdr3_aa: CASSEDRDGGYTF
j_call: TRBJ1-6; v_call: TRBV7-3; cdr3_aa: CASSSPGQGGSPLHF
j_call: TRBJ2-2; v_call: TRBV7-3; cdr3_aa: CASSVIGTGNTGELFF
j_call: TRBJ2-4; v_call: TRBV12-3/TRBV12-4; cdr3_aa: CASRDSLKNIQYF
j_call: TRBJ2-7; v_call: TRBV9; cdr3_aa: CASSPSLTSGSYEQYF
j_call: TRBJ2-2; v_call: TRBV5-1; cdr3_aa: CASSWLTGELFF